This TCR beta chain was identified in a study of blood T cell repertoires in COVID-19. Per the authors' pipeline: How many nucleated cells were present was estimated from reference gene primer amplification. Clones were read by immunoSEQ multiplex PCR, and TCRdb kept only the in-frame ones, dropping some. The DNA gave D and trimming, while V, J and clone size come from that table. The repertoire includes roughly 220,000 clones, 80% to 90% of them detected once, and about 3.5% sits in the top ten. The CDR3 has 14 amino acids. V gave up 5 bases and J gave up 0 bases, with 10 bases separating them. The germline gives CDR1 SGHAT, CDR2 FQNNGV. Participant ages covered roughly 18 to 89 years across around 22 US areas. Participant-given clinical history determined each cohort assignment.

Input material: PBMCs or T cells enriched from blood (not recorded which). This clonotype was obtained from a woman aged 18-29 years in a cohort exposed to, infected with or recovered from COVID-19 (not recorded which). The genes are TRBV11-2 and TRBJ1-1; D might be TRBD1 (5 bases). CDR3 DNA sequence: TGTGCCAGCAGCCGCGCAGGGATGAACACTGAAGCTTTCTTT. Encoded protein: CASSRAGMNTEAFF.